This is a list of T cell receptor beta chains from one sample in a study of human T cells and chemical hapten exposure. TCRdb used MiXCR to reprocess the RACE reads, holding one entry per CDR3 protein. This sample has 65,000 to 95,000 distinct CDR3 sequences, with 5% to 8.5% found just once. Sequences were derived from whole blood, sampled in connection with sensitization to the hapten diphenylcyclopropenone (DPC). The source of these receptors is a woman aged 25 to 39 with alopecia areata. Some clones in this sample may be carry-over from other donors' samples. Both conserved end residues are part of each CDR3. The order of the fields is CDR3 protein, J gene, clone size, V gene. Where a row states a size, it is once, few, many or the class of an expanded clone; other rows omit it.

cdr3_aa: CASSSHFSGANVLTF
j_call: TRBJ2-6
clone_size: many
v_call: TRBV7-3

cdr3_aa: CSAGDRARHQPQHF
j_call: TRBJ1-5
clone_size: many
v_call: TRBV20-1

cdr3_aa: CASSFLHSQGQGTEAFF
j_call: TRBJ1-1
clone_size: NA
v_call: TRBV27

cdr3_aa: CSVEQGKSGYTF
j_call: TRBJ1-2
clone_size: NA
v_call: TRBV29-1

cdr3_aa: CASTLGGVSYEQYF
j_call: TRBJ2-7
clone_size: many
v_call: TRBV12-3/TRBV12-4

cdr3_aa: CASSLVSTGGFGKFF
j_call: TRBJ2-1
clone_size: many
v_call: TRBV5-1

cdr3_aa: CASSLDRWNSPLHF
j_call: TRBJ1-6
clone_size: few
v_call: TRBV5-4

cdr3_aa: CSVGDRNQPQHF
j_call: TRBJ1-5
clone_size: NA
v_call: TRBV29-1

cdr3_aa: CASSKRGFVAPLHF
j_call: TRBJ1-6
clone_size: NA
v_call: TRBV21-1

cdr3_aa: CAWSEGAFYGYTF
j_call: TRBJ1-2
clone_size: NA
v_call: TRBV30